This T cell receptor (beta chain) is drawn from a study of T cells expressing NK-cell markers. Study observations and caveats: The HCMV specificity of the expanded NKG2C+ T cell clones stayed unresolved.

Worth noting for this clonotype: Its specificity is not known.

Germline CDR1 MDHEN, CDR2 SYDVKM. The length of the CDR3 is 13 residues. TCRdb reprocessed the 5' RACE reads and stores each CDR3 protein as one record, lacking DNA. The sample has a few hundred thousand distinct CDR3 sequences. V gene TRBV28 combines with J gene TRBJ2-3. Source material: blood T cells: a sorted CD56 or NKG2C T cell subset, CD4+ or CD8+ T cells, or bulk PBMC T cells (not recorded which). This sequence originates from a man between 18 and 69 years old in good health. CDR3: CASSFSSLDTQYF.